The 29 T cell receptor beta chains in this list originate from one sample, sequenced in a study of blood T cell repertoires in COVID-19. The data were produced by immunoSEQ multiplex PCR, yet TCRdb's version contains in-frame clones alone and is incomplete. Of approximately 53,000 clones listed, over 80% are singletons. What was sequenced was peripheral blood. All receptors come from an older woman with acute or convalescent COVID-19.

The rearrangement joins TRBV10-3 to TRBJ2-1, with D hard to call. The CDR3 is 15 amino acids. V lost 2 bases, J lost 4 bases, and 12 bases lay in between. The germline gives CDR1 ENHRY, CDR2 SYGVKD. CDR3 DNA sequence: TGTGCCATCAGTGAGCCCGGTAGAATGTACAATGAGCAGTTCTTC. It is translated as CAISEPGRMYNEQFF.

CDR3 in amino acids: CAWSVTGESTDTQYF. The CDR3 coding sequence is TGTGCCTGGAGTGTAACAGGGGAGAGCACAGATACGCAGTATTTT. The V gene is TRBV30, the J gene TRBJ2-3, with 7 bases matching TRBD1. This CDR3 spans 15 amino acids. Germline V lookup: CDR1 GTSNPN, CDR2 SVGIG (reference sequence). The J segment lost 0 bases and the V segment lost 0 bases, leaving 3 bases of the junction unmatched.

For this clone: At one boundary the junction diverges from the germline segment, which might be a read error. This chain links TRBV7-2 with TRBJ2-3, with a tentative D call TRBD1 (5 bases). In germline, CDR1 is SGHTA, CDR2 FQGNSA. This CDR3 has 16 amino acids. The CDR3 spells CASSLGVRRSTDTQYF. CDR3 coding DNA: TGTGCCAGCAGTTTAGGGGTCCGGAGAAGCACAGATACGCAGTATTTT.

In its sample, this clone was seen a few times. CDR3 DNA sequence: TGTGCCAGCAGTGATGGAACAGGGGGTGAAAAACTGTTTTTT. Translated, it gives CASSDGTGGEKLFF. This sequence joins TRBV2 and TRBJ1-4; 8 bases are shared with TRBD1. V lost 3 bases to trimming and J lost 7 bases; unmatched junction nucleotides: 4. The germline CDR1 and CDR2 sequences are SNHLY and FYNNEI. CDR3 length: 14 amino acids.

This rearrangement joins TRBV10-3 to TRBJ2-7, with D unresolved. From germline, CDR1 is ENHRY and CDR2 SYGVKD. The CDR3 extends over 13 amino acids. Trimming took off 0 bases at V and 4 bases at J, with 7 bases between the two ends. The CDR3: CAISESPSYEQYF. CDR3 in DNA: TGTGCCATCAGTGAGTCCCCATCATACGAGCAGTACTTC.

This chain joins TRBV7-2 and TRBJ1-1; D unclear. This CDR3 comprises 15 residues. V lost 1 base and J 4 bases, leaving 13 bases between the germline ends. Germline V gene lookup returns CDR1 SGHTA and CDR2 FQGNSA. The CDR3 region is CASSLDRERRTEAFF. CDR3 sequence (DNA): TGTGCCAGCAGCTTAGACCGGGAGCGCCGCACTGAAGCTTTCTTT.

This clone was seen a few times. This chain connects TRBV6-2 or TRBV6-3 to TRBJ2-7; weak D call: TRBD2 (6 bases). Deletions cut 5 bases from V and 7 bases from J, with 18 bases between. Per germline, CDR1 MNHEY and CDR2 SVGEGT. CDR3 size: 14 residues. The DNA of the CDR3 is TGTGCCAGCAGTCTAGGGACTCCACAAGGGGAGCAGTACTTC. Translating gives CASSLGTPQGEQYF.

This sequence joins TRBV2 and TRBJ1-4, with TRBD1 as a possible D gene (5 bases). The V gene lost 9 bases and the J gene lost 6 bases, with 17 bases spanning the gap. CDR3 size: 14 residues. Germline assignment: CDR1 SNHLY and CDR2 FYNNEI. The chain's CDR3 is CASDSAGGDEKLFF. The CDR3 coding sequence is TGTGCCAGTGACAGCGCAGGCGGGGATGAAAAACTGTTTTTT.

The gene calls are TRBV30 and TRBJ1-5; TRBD1 agrees at 9 bases. The V segment lost 0 bases and the J segment 2 bases; nucleotides outside the gene matches: 11. Germline values: CDR1 GTSNPN, CDR2 SVGIG (reference sequence). CDR3 length equals 18 residues. The CDR3 nucleotides read TGTGCCTGGAGTGTCCCGGACAGGGGAACAATGGGCAATCAGCCCCAGCATTTT. The encoded protein is CAWSVPDRGTMGNQPQHF. Full variable domain (missing parts from reference TRBV30 and TRBJ1-5): SQTIHQWPATLVQPVGSPLSLECTVEGTSNPNLYWYRQAAGRGLQLLFYSVGIGQISSEVPQNLSASRPQDRQFILSSKKLLLSDSGFYLCAWSVPDRGTMGNQPQHFGDGTRLSIL.

The V call is TRBV5-1, the J call TRBJ2-3; 13 bases match TRBD2. CDR1 is SGHRS, CDR2 YFSETQ, per germline. This CDR3 comprises 19 residues. The V gene end was trimmed by 0 bases and the J gene end by 1 base; junction bases not matched to a gene: 8. CDR3 in amino acids: CASSLAPPLAGGRTDTQYF. The CDR3 DNA is TGCGCCAGCAGCTTGGCCCCCCCACTAGCGGGGGGGCGCACAGATACGCAGTATTTT.

The chain carries TRBV29-1 and TRBJ1-2; 7 nucleotides agree with TRBD1. Trimming removed 5 bases from V and 2 bases from J; junction bases left unmatched: 2. The CDR3 has 12 residues. CDR1 SQVTM and CDR2 ANQGSEA come from the germline V gene. The CDR3 nucleotides read TGCAGCGTTCCGGACAGGAACTATGGCTACACCTTC. Its protein is CSVPDRNYGYTF.

CDR3 bases: TGTGCCTGGAGTGGGGGCAGCCTAATCTATGGCTACACCTTC. Translated: CAWSGGSLIYGYTF. The V call is TRBV30, the J call TRBJ1-2, with a tentative D call TRBD1 (5 bases). V lost 1 base to trimming and J lost 4 bases, with 13 bases between them. The length of the CDR3 is 14 residues. Germline V lookup: CDR1 GTSNPN, CDR2 SVGIG (reference sequence).

The rearrangement joins TRBV9 to TRBJ2-3; a possible D gene is TRBD1 (7 bases). There are 16 residues in the CDR3. V lost 4 bases and J 5 bases, leaving 20 bases between the germline ends. Germline-derived CDR1 and CDR2 are SGDLS and YYNGEE. The CDR3 nucleotides read TGTGCCAGCAGCCGCGGCAGTGGGCAGGGGGGAGATACGCAGTATTTT. Amino acids: CASSRGSGQGGDTQYF.

V gene TRBV5-6 combines with J gene TRBJ2-5; a weak D match, TRBD2 (7 bases). Germline V CDR1 and CDR2: SGHDT, YYEEEE. Trimming stripped 4 bases from V and 2 bases from J, with 15 bases between. The CDR3 spans 15 residues. The CDR3 reads CASSPPGGQQETQYF. CDR3 nucleotides: TGTGCCAGCAGCCCACCGGGGGGACAACAAGAGACCCAGTACTTC. Combining the CDR3 with reference TRBV5-6 and TRBJ2-5 gives the whole variable domain DAGVTQSPTHLIKTRGQQVTLRCSPKSGHDTVSWYQQALGQGPQFIFQYYEEEERQRGNFPDRFSGHQFPNYSSELNVNALLLGDSALYLCASSPPGGQQETQYFGPGTRLLVL.

The gene calls are TRBV6-5 and TRBJ2-3, with TRBD2 matching over 14 bases. Germline values: CDR1 MNHEY, CDR2 SVGAGI. The CDR3 consists of 14 residues. The ends lost 8 bases at V and 5 bases at J; junction bases unmatched: 3. This CDR3 is CASGGLAGGDTQYF. The CDR3 DNA sequence: TGTGCCAGCGGCGGACTAGCGGGGGGAGATACGCAGTATTTT.

CDR3 in DNA: TGTGCCAGCGATAAACCTGGGGGGGAAGGCTACACCTTC. This sequence encodes CASDKPGGEGYTF. The chain uses TRBV27 and TRBJ1-2; TRBD1 is a possible D gene (5 bases). CDR1 and CDR2 from the germline V gene are MNHEY and SMNVEV (reference sequence). The CDR3 runs 13 residues. Trimming removed 8 bases from V and 8 bases from J, with 18 bases in between.

The chain employs TRBV10-1 and TRBJ1-4; D ambiguous. The V gene lost 4 bases and the J gene lost 5 bases, with 11 bases spanning the gap. Germline CDR1 is WNHNN and CDR2 is SYGVQD (reference sequence). This CDR3 contains 14 residues. The CDR3 DNA sequence: TGCGCCAGCAGTGCCGTCGGGAACAATGAAAAACTGTTTTTT. Translated: CASSAVGNNEKLFF.

V usage is TRBV11-2 and J usage is TRBJ2-3; TRBD2 aligns across 13 bases. The germline gives CDR1 SGHAT, CDR2 FQNNGV. Losses at the gene ends were 1 base for V and 5 bases for J; bases not matched to a gene: 6. The CDR3 is 17 residues long. The CDR3 loop reads CASSLGTSGGRLDTQYF. CDR3 DNA sequence: TGTGCCAGCAGCTTAGGGACTAGCGGGGGAAGGTTAGATACGCAGTATTTT.

This chain uses TRBV11-2 with TRBJ2-3; TRBD2 matches 11 bases. Germline CDR1 SGHAT, CDR2 FQNNGV. The CDR3 is 15 amino acids. Trimming removed 5 bases from V and 5 bases from J; junction bases left unmatched: 6. This chain's CDR3 is CASSLAGGLGDTQYF. In nucleotides, the CDR3 is TGTGCCAGCAGCCTAGCGGGGGGTTTGGGAGATACGCAGTATTTT.

This clone was seen a handful of times. V is TRBV3-1 (or the pseudogene TRBV3-2) and J is TRBJ2-7, with 10 bases fitting TRBD2. The CDR3 totals 12 residues. Looked up from germline, CDR1 is LGHDT and CDR2 is YNNKEL (reference sequence). Germline trimming cut 11 bases from V and 3 bases from J; bases unmatched to any gene: 4. For the CDR3, the DNA is TGTGCCGTTAGCGGGGGGAACTACGAGCAGTACTTC. This gives the protein CAVSGGNYEQYF.

The chain couples TRBV7-2 to TRBJ1-1; the D gene is possibly TRBD1 (5 bases). Germline CDR1 reads SGHTA; CDR2 reads FQGNSA. V lost 1 base and J 6 bases, leaving 9 bases between the germline ends. CDR3 length: 13 residues. CDR3 nucleotide sequence: TGTGCCAGCAGCTTAGTTCGACAGCCTGAAGCTTTCTTT. Amino acids: CASSLVRQPEAFF.

The genes are TRBV19 and TRBJ2-2; 7 bases are a match to TRBD1. The V gene end was trimmed by 6 bases and the J gene end by 4 bases; junction bases not matched to a gene: 8. The germline V gene encodes CDR1 LNHDA and CDR2 SQIVND (reference sequence). This CDR3 spans 15 amino acids. CDR3 sequence (DNA): TGTGCCAGTAGGGCGACAGGGCAGGTCACCGGGGAGCTGTTTTTT. Translating gives CASRATGQVTGELFF.

The chain combines TRBV10-3 with TRBJ2-7, with D possibly being TRBD1 (7 bases). This CDR3 contains 16 residues. V lost 3 bases and J 2 bases, leaving 17 bases between the germline ends. Per germline, CDR1 ENHRY and CDR2 SYGVKD. The CDR3 region has the DNA TGTGCCATCAGTGACCCGGGCAGGGGGGCGCCCTACGAGCAGTACTTC. Translating gives CAISDPGRGAPYEQYF.

The genes are TRBV19 and TRBJ2-1, with 7 bases fitting TRBD1. The germline gives CDR1 LNHDA, CDR2 SQIVND (reference sequence). This CDR3 spans 15 amino acids. V lost 5 bases and J lost 4; bases outside the gene matches: 8. CDR3 region: CASSSPGTEYNEQFF. Written as DNA, the CDR3 is TGTGCCAGTAGTTCTCCCGGGACAGAGTACAATGAGCAGTTCTTC.

This clone was seen a single time. The genes are TRBV6-5 and TRBJ1-1; D unclear. From germline, CDR1 is MNHEY and CDR2 SVGAGI. V was trimmed by 5 bases and J by 5 bases, leaving 9 bases between them. The CDR3 has 12 amino acids. The CDR3 region is CASSHIPTEAFF. The CDR3 nucleotides read TGTGCCAGCAGTCACATACCAACTGAAGCTTTCTTT.

V and J are TRBV7-2 and TRBJ2-2, with D possibly being TRBD1 (6 bases). CDR1 and CDR2 from the germline V gene are SGHTA and FQGNSA. The CDR3 length is 16 residues. The V gene lost 2 bases and the J gene lost 0 bases, with 10 bases spanning the gap. For the CDR3, the DNA is TGTGCCAGCAGCTTAATGAGACAGGCGAACACCGGGGAGCTGTTTTTT. Translated: CASSLMRQANTGELFF. Using reference TRBV7-2 and TRBJ2-2 for the parts outside the CDR3, the full variable domain is GAGVSQSPSNKVTEKGKDVELRCDPISGHTALYWYRQSLGQGLEFLIYFQGNSAPDKSGLPSDRFSAERTGGSVSTLTIQRTQQEDSAVYLCASSLMRQANTGELFFGEGSRLTVL.

The chain employs TRBV7-9 and TRBJ1-4; TRBD1 might be the D (5 bases). V gave up 3 bases and J gave up 2 bases, with 10 bases separating them. Germline V CDR1 and CDR2: SEHNR, FQNEAQ (reference sequence). The CDR3 consists of 15 residues. This CDR3 is CASSFTGGTNEKLFF. CDR3 DNA sequence: TGTGCCAGCAGCTTCACTGGGGGGACTAATGAAAAACTGTTTTTT. The whole variable domain, remainder taken from reference TRBV7-9 and TRBJ1-4, is DTGVSQNPRHKITKRGQNVTFRCDPISEHNRLYWYRQTLGQGPEFLTYFQNEAQLEKSRLLSDRFSAERPKGSFSTLEIQRTEQGDSAMYLCASSFTGGTNEKLFFGSGTQLSVL.

This clone was counted between two and nine times. CDR3 nucleotide sequence: TGTGCCAGCAGCCAAACAAGGAACACTGAAGCTTTCTTT. It translates to CASSQTRNTEAFF. The chain has TRBV14 and TRBJ1-1; D gene ambiguous. CDR3 length: 13 residues. Deletions cut 2 bases from V and 1 base from J, with 5 bases between. CDR1 is SGHDN, CDR2 FVKESK, per germline.

The V gene is TRBV6-6, the J gene TRBJ1-5; maybe TRBD1 (5 bases). CDR3 size: 14 residues. V was shortened by 8 bases and J by 4 bases, with 15 bases between the two germline ends. From germline, CDR1 is MNHNY and CDR2 SVGAGI (reference sequence). CDR3 coding DNA: TGTGCCAGCTGGACACCAGGGAAGAATCAGCCCCAGCATTTT. As protein: CASWTPGKNQPQHF.